The 27 T cell receptor beta chains reported below all come from one sample, sequenced in a study of T cell repertoires in cytomegalovirus infection. TCRdb recomputed calls from the reads with MiXCR, one row per CDR3 protein. The sample shows under 150,000 distinct CDR3 sequences, less than 9.5% of them seen only once. Sequencing was done on a sample of PBMCs. The receptors here all came from a human donor in good health (CMV status not recorded). Some clones in this sample may be carry-over from other donors' samples.

This clonotype has a count of ten or more. The rearrangement links TRBV12-5 to TRBJ2-3; D tentatively reads TRBD1 or TRBD2 (5 bases each). Germline loops: CDR1 LGHNT, CDR2 FRNRAP. Trimming removed 7 bases from V and 0 bases from J, with 14 bases in between. CDR3 size: 15 residues. CDR3 DNA: TGTGCTAGTGCCCCCCGGGGCCTCAGCACAGATACGCAGTATTTT. Translation: CASAPRGLSTDTQYF.

This clonotype was counted ten times or more. V is TRBV28 and J is TRBJ1-2; D is undetermined. The CDR3 has 14 residues. CDR1 is MDHEN, CDR2 SYDVKM, per germline. Trimming left V 0 bases short and J 2 bases short, with 7 bases between. The CDR3 DNA is TGTGCCAGCAGTTTATGGAAGGACAACTATGGCTACACCTTC. Its protein is CASSLWKDNYGYTF.

This clonotype was detected ten times or more. The chain recombines TRBV28 with TRBJ2-7; 8 nucleotides align to TRBD1. Trimming cost V 4 bases and J 0 bases; bases outside gene matches: 5. Germline CDR1 MDHEN, CDR2 SYDVKM. The CDR3 runs to 15 residues. The CDR3 coding sequence is TGTGCCAGCAGTTGGACAGGGCAGAGCTCCTACGAGCAGTACTTC. This sequence encodes CASSWTGQSSYEQYF.

Of note for this clonotype: A read error may be the cause here, since a much bigger clone is one base away. The CDR3 does not close with the conserved phenylalanine or tryptophan, likely indicating a read error. The DNA for the CDR3 is TGTGCCAGCAGCCGAACCGGGACAGTTTACTACGAGCAGTACTAC. Its protein is CASSRTGTVYYEQYY. V gene TRBV28 combines with J gene TRBJ2-7; 7 positions agree with TRBD1. Germline CDR1 MDHEN, CDR2 SYDVKM. The CDR3 is 15 amino acids. V gave up 6 bases and J gave up 3 bases; unmatched junction bases: 11.

This clonotype was detected ten times or more. The chain combines TRBV10-3 with TRBJ2-1; weak D call: TRBD2 (5 bases). The CDR3 length is 17 residues. V was clipped by 2 bases and J by 0 bases, with 14 bases between them. Germline V gives CDR1 ENHRY, CDR2 SYGVKD. The CDR3 region has the DNA TGTGCCATCAGTGAGCCCTCGGTAGGGAGCTCCTACAATGAGCAGTTCTTC. It translates to CAISEPSVGSSYNEQFF.

This chain uses TRBV20-1 with TRBJ2-3, with D unresolved. The CDR3 totals 11 residues. The V gene lost 3 bases and the J gene lost 6 bases, with 7 bases spanning the gap. The germline CDR1 and CDR2 sequences are DFQATT and SNEGSKA (reference sequence). CDR3 nucleotide sequence: TGCAGTGCTAGGGTCGGCGATACGCAGTATTTT. Its protein is CSARVGDTQYF.

The J gene is TRBJ2-7, the V gene TRBV30; D gene uncertain. The CDR3 is made up of 11 amino acids. V was shortened by 0 bases and J by 5 bases, with 5 bases between the two germline ends. The V gene's germline CDR1 is GTSNPN and CDR2 SVGIG (reference sequence). The CDR3 loop is CAWSVLDEQYF. In nucleotides, the CDR3 is TGTGCCTGGAGTGTTCTAGACGAGCAGTACTTC.

This clonotype was observed at least ten times. V is TRBV7-2 and J is TRBJ1-2; D gene unclear. The CDR3 loop spans 15 amino acids. V lost 7 bases and J lost 4, with 19 bases in between. CDR1 is SGHTA, CDR2 FQGNSA, per germline. DNA for the CDR3: TGTGCCAGCACCCTTATCGGCGGAGGAGGCTATGGCTACACCTTC. This gives the protein CASTLIGGGGYGYTF.

This clonotype was counted at least ten times. The chain links TRBV5-4 to TRBJ2-2, with a weak D call TRBD1 (6 bases). Looked up from germline, CDR1 is SGHNT and CDR2 is YYREEE (reference sequence). V lost 1 base and J lost 5, with 21 bases in between. The CDR3 is 18 residues long. The CDR3 DNA reads TGTGCCAGCAGCTTGTCGGTTCCAGGGGCCGGAGGAACCGGGGAGCTGTTTTTT. It translates to CASSLSVPGAGGTGELFF. The variable domain in full, completed from reference TRBV5-4 and TRBJ2-2, reads ETGVTQSPTHLIKTRGQQVTLRCSSQSGHNTVSWYQQALGQGPQFIFQYYREEENGRGNFPPRFSGLQFPNYSSELNVNALELDDSALYLCASSLSVPGAGGTGELFFGEGSRLTVL.

Note on this clonotype: The CDR3 does not end in the conserved phenylalanine or tryptophan, so this is likely a read error. The V call is TRBV7-4, the J call TRBJ2-1, with D perhaps matching TRBD2 (6 bases). V was cut by 0 bases and J by 4 bases, with 7 bases left in between. The CDR3 extends over 14 amino acids. From germline, CDR1 is SGHVT and CDR2 SQSDAQ. In DNA, the CDR3 is TGTGCCAGCAGCTTAGCAGGGACTTACAATGAGCAGTTCTGC. Its protein product is CASSLAGTYNEQFC.

This clonotype was observed many times. V gene TRBV12-3 or TRBV12-4 combines with J gene TRBJ2-7, with 10 bases that match TRBD1. The CDR3 sequence is 16 residues long. J gave up 3 bases and V 0 bases, and 5 bases lay outside the gene matches. CDR3 coding DNA: TGTGCCAGCAGTTTAGCGCGGGGACAGGGGTTCTACGAGCAGTACTTC. Encoded protein: CASSLARGQGFYEQYF.

The rearrangement links TRBV20-1 to TRBJ1-5; 7 bases map to TRBD1. CDR1 and CDR2 (germline): DFQATT, SNEGSKA (reference sequence). The CDR3 sequence is 15 residues long. J gave up 2 bases and V 0 bases, and 4 bases lay outside the gene matches. CDR3 amino acids: CSARESGTGNQPQHF. CDR3 bases: TGCAGTGCTAGAGAAAGTGGGACAGGCAATCAGCCCCAGCATTTT.

This clonotype has at least ten counts. The V call is TRBV12-3 or TRBV12-4, the J call TRBJ1-5; D is uncertain. The CDR3 totals 14 residues. V was shortened by 3 bases and J by 2 bases, with 8 bases between the two germline ends. Written as DNA, the CDR3 is TGTGCCAGCAGTTTCGGAGGGCGCAATCAGCCCCAGCATTTT. Protein: CASSFGGRNQPQHF.

The chain has TRBV12-3 or TRBV12-4 and TRBJ1-2; no firm D call. V lost 3 bases and J lost 4, with 18 bases in between. The CDR3 contains 16 residues. The CDR3 is CASSFWARASLYGYTF. The CDR3 nucleotides read TGTGCCAGCAGTTTTTGGGCAAGAGCCTCTCTCTATGGCTACACCTTC.

The rearrangement joins TRBV20-1 to TRBJ1-6; 7 positions match TRBD1. The CDR3 has 17 residues. V was clipped by 2 bases and J by 0 bases; unmatched bases: 7. Per the germline V gene, CDR1 is DFQATT and CDR2 is SNEGSKA (reference sequence). For the CDR3, the DNA is TGCAGTGCTAGAACAGGGGCAGGGAGCTCCTATAATTCACCCCTCCACTTT. The encoded protein is CSARTGAGSSYNSPLHF.

This clonotype showed up many times. The V and J genes are TRBV11-2 and TRBJ1-2, with 7 bases aligning to TRBD1. This CDR3 has 15 amino acids. In germline, CDR1 is SGHAT, CDR2 FQNNGV. Trimming cost V 3 bases and J 3 bases; bases outside gene matches: 7. The CDR3 loop is CASSFLGQPDYGYTF. CDR3 DNA: TGTGCCAGCAGCTTTCTGGGACAGCCAGACTATGGCTACACCTTC.

The table lists this clonotype with a few counts. The gene calls are TRBV20-1 and TRBJ2-7, with 7 bases aligning to TRBD2. Germline CDR1 is DFQATT and CDR2 is SNEGSKA (reference sequence). V gave up 1 base and J gave up 5 bases; unmatched junction bases: 8. The CDR3 runs to 14 residues. The DNA for the CDR3 is TGCAGTGCTAGAGGGACACGGGGGGACCACGAGCAGTACTTC. Protein product: CSARGTRGDHEQYF.

Ten or more counts support this clonotype. The chain has TRBV7-2 and TRBJ2-5, with 11 bases aligning to TRBD2. Looked up from germline, CDR1 is SGHTA and CDR2 is FQGNSA. The V gene end was trimmed by 3 bases and the J gene end by 5 bases; junction bases not matched to a gene: 11. This CDR3 comprises 17 residues. The CDR3 nucleotides read TGTGCCAGCAGCTTTCGGATGTTAGCGGGGGGGCAGGAGACCCAGTACTTC. Translation: CASSFRMLAGGQETQYF.

This clonotype has a handful of counts. The gene calls are TRBV5-1 and TRBJ2-1; D unresolved. Between the trimmed V and J ends, which lost 1 base and 1 base, there was a span of 9 bases. The CDR3 spans 15 residues. CDR1 is SGHRS, CDR2 YFSETQ, per germline. CDR3 coding DNA: TGCGCCAGCAGCTTGTCCGGCTGGTCCTACAATGAGCAGTTCTTC. Encoded protein: CASSLSGWSYNEQFF.

In its sample, this clonotype was seen many times. The V gene is TRBV3-1, the J gene TRBJ2-3; no reliable D call. The length of the CDR3 is 13 residues. Germline CDR1 LGHDT, CDR2 YNNKEL (reference sequence). With 5 bases removed from V and 1 base from J, the gap between germline ends came to 7 bases. The CDR3 protein is CASSLLGTDTQYF. DNA for the CDR3: TGTGCCAGCAGCTTATTGGGCACAGATACGCAGTATTTT.

The rearrangement uses TRBV19 and TRBJ1-2; TRBD1 aligns across 12 bases. The V gene end was trimmed by 8 bases and the J gene end by 7 bases; junction bases not matched to a gene: 11. The germline CDR1 and CDR2 sequences are LNHDA and SQIVND (reference sequence). The CDR3 loop spans 15 amino acids. CDR3 in DNA: TGTGCCAGTGCCGGGACAGGGGGCGAGTTGCGTGGCTACACCTTC. It is translated as CASAGTGGELRGYTF.

V is TRBV6-2 or TRBV6-3 and J is TRBJ1-4; D gene uncertain. This CDR3 region has 14 residues. CDR1 and CDR2 (germline): MNHEY, SVGEGT. Trimming pared 11 bases from V and 5 bases from J, leaving 18 bases between. CDR3 coding DNA: TGTGCCCCCCTGCAGCCAGAACCGAATGAAAAACTGTTTTTT. This translates into CAPLQPEPNEKLFF.

This clonotype showed up just a few times. This could be a read error, since a much larger clone is one nucleotide away. The chain is built from TRBV14 and TRBJ2-5, with D possibly matching TRBD2 (5 bases). This CDR3 contains 15 residues. Trimming removed 8 bases at V and 2 bases at J, with 18 bases between. Germline V CDR1 and CDR2: SGHDN, FVKESK. As DNA, the CDR3 is TGTGCCAGCGGCCTATCACTAGTTCAACAAGAGACCCAGTACTTC. As protein: CASGLSLVQQETQYF. Using reference TRBV14 and TRBJ2-5 for the parts outside the CDR3, the full variable domain is EAGVTQFPSHSVIEKGQTVTLRCDPISGHDNLYWYRRVMGKEIKFLLHFVKESKQDESGMPNNRFLAERTGGTYSTLKVQPAELEDSGVYFCASGLSLVQQETQYFGPGTRLLVL.

This rearrangement joins TRBV28 to TRBJ2-2, with D possibly matching TRBD2 (5 bases). V was clipped by 5 bases and J by 4 bases, with 20 bases between them. The CDR3 extends over 17 amino acids. Germline V gene data show CDR1 as MDHEN and CDR2 as SYDVKM. CDR3 nucleotide sequence: TGTGCCAGCAGTCCTCATCGAGGTCCACGGGGCACCGGGGAGCTGTTTTTT. Translating it yields CASSPHRGPRGTGELFF. The full variable domain, completed using reference TRBV28 and TRBJ2-2, is DVKVTQSSRYLVKRTGEKVFLECVQDMDHENMFWYRQDPGLGLRLIYFSYDVKMKEKGDIPEGYSVSREKKERFSLILESASTNQTSMYLCASSPHRGPRGTGELFFGEGSRLTVL.

This clonotype was seen many times. The rearrangement links TRBV20-1 to TRBJ2-3, with D maybe TRBD1 (5 bases). Deletions cut 5 bases from V and 5 bases from J, with 11 bases between. This CDR3 comprises 12 residues. In germline, CDR1 is DFQATT, CDR2 SNEGSKA (reference sequence). CDR3 residues: CSAGQLVDTQYF. The CDR3 nucleotides are TGCAGTGCTGGACAACTGGTAGATACGCAGTATTTT.

The chain carries TRBV5-1 and TRBJ2-1, with 11 bases that match TRBD2. The V and J ends lost 4 bases and 5 bases, in that order; junction bases with no gene match: 5. Germline V gene data show CDR1 as SGHRS and CDR2 as YFSETQ. This CDR3 spans 15 amino acids. CDR3 region: CASSALAGGNNEQFF. The CDR3 nucleotides read TGCGCCAGCAGCGCTCTAGCGGGGGGTAACAATGAGCAGTTCTTC.

This clonotype came up many times. The chain couples TRBV19 to TRBJ2-3; D gene uncertain. Germline CDR1 reads LNHDA; CDR2 reads SQIVND (reference sequence). CDR3 length equals 15 residues. V was clipped by 5 bases and J by 2 bases, with 14 bases between them. The CDR3 region has the DNA TGTGCCAGTAGTCCTGTTTCCGGCGCCACAGATACGCAGTATTTT. It is translated as CASSPVSGATDTQYF.